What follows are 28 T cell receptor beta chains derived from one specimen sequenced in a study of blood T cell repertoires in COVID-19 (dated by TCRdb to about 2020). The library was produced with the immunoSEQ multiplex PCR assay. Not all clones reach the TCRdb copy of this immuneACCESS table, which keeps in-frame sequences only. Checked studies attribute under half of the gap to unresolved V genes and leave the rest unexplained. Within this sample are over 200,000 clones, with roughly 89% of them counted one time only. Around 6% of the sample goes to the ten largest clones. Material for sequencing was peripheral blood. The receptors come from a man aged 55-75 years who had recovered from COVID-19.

This CDR3 reads CASSPGEGRSGTEAFF. CDR3 nucleotides: TGCGCCAGCAGCCCCGGGGAGGGGCGCTCCGGCACTGAAGCTTTCTTT. The chain carries TRBV5-1 and TRBJ1-1; TRBD1 might be the D (5 bases). With 4 bases removed from V and 4 bases from J, the gap between germline ends came to 20 bases. CDR3 length: 16 residues. Germline loops: CDR1 SGHRS, CDR2 YFSETQ. The variable domain in full, completed from reference TRBV5-1 and TRBJ1-1, reads KAGVTQTPRYLIKTRGQQVTLSCSPISGHRSVSWYQQTPGQGLQFLFEYFSETQRNKGNFPGRFSGRQFSNSRSEMNVSTLELGDSALYLCASSPGEGRSGTEAFFGQGTRLTVV.

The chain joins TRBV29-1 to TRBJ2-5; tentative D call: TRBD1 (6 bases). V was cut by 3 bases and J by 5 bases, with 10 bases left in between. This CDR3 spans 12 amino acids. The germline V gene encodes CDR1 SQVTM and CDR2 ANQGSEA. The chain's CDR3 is CSVEGAGETQYF. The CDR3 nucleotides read TGCAGCGTTGAGGGGGCGGGTGAGACCCAGTACTTC.

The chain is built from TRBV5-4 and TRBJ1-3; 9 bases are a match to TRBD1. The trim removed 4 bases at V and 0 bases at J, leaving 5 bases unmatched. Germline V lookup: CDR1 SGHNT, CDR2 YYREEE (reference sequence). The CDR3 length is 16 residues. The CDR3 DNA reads TGTGCCAGCAGCCCGGACAGGGGAATCTCTGGAAACACCATATATTTT. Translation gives CASSPDRGISGNTIYF.

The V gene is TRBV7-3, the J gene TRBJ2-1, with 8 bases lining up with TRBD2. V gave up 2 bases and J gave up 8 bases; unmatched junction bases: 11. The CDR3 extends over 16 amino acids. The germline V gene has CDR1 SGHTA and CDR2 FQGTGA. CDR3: CASSLSLREGGDEQFF. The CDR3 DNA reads TGTGCCAGCAGCTTATCCTTACGGGAGGGTGGGGATGAGCAGTTCTTC.

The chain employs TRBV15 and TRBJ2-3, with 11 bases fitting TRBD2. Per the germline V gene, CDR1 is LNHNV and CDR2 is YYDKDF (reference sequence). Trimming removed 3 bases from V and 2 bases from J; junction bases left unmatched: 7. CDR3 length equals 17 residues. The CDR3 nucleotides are TGTGCCACCAGCAGTGCCAGACTAGCGGGGACCACAGATACGCAGTATTTT. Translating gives CATSSARLAGTTDTQYF.

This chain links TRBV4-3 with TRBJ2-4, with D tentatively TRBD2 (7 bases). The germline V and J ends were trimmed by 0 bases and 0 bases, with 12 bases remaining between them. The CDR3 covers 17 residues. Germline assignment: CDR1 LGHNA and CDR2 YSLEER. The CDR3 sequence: CASSQDGGGSAKNIQYF. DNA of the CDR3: TGCGCCAGCAGCCAAGATGGGGGGGGCTCAGCCAAAAACATTCAGTACTTC.

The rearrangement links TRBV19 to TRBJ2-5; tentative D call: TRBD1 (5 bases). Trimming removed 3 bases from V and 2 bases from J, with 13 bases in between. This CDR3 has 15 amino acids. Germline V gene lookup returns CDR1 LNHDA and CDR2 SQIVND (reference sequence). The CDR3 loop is CASSIVRAPQETQYF. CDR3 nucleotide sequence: TGTGCCAGTAGTATCGTCAGGGCGCCACAAGAGACCCAGTACTTC.

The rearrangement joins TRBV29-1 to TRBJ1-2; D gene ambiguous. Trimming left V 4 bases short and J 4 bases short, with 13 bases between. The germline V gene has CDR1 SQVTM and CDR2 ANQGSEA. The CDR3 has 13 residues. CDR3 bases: TGCAGCGTTGTTACAGAAAGGCTCTATGGCTACACCTTC. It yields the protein CSVVTERLYGYTF. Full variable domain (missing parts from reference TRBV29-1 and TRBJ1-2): SAVISQKPSRDICQRGTSLTIQCQVDSQVTMMFWYRQQPGQSLTLIATANQGSEATYESGFVIDKFPISRPNLTFSTLTVSNMSPEDSSIYLCSVVTERLYGYTFGSGTRLTVV.

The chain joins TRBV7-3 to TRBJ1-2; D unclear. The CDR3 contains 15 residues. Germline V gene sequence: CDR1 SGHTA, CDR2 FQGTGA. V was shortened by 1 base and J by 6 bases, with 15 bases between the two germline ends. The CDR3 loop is CASSLMAGSWDGYTF. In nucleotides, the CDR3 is TGTGCCAGCAGCTTAATGGCGGGGTCGTGGGATGGCTACACCTTC.

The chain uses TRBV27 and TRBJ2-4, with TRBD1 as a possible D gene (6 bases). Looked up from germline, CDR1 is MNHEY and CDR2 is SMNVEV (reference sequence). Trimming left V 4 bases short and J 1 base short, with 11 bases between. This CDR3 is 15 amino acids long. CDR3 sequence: CASSSWGRAKNIQYF. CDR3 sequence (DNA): TGTGCCAGCAGTTCATGGGGGCGGGCCAAAAACATTCAGTACTTC.

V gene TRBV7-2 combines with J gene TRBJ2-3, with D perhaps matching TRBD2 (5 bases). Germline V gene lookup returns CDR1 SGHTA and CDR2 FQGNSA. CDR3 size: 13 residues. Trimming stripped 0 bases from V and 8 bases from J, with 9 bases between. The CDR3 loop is CASSLAGDRTQYF. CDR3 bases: TGTGCCAGCAGCTTAGCGGGAGATCGTACGCAGTATTTT. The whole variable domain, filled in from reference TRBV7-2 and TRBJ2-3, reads GAGVSQSPSNKVTEKGKDVELRCDPISGHTALYWYRQSLGQGLEFLIYFQGNSAPDKSGLPSDRFSAERTGGSVSTLTIQRTQQEDSAVYLCASSLAGDRTQYFGPGTRLTVL.

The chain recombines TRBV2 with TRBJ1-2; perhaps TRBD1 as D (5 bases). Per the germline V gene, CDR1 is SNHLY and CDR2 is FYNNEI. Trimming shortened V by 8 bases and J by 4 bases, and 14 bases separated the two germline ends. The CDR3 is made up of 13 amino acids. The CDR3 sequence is CASLNGGGYGYTF. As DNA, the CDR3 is TGTGCCAGCCTCAACGGGGGGGGCTATGGCTACACCTTC.

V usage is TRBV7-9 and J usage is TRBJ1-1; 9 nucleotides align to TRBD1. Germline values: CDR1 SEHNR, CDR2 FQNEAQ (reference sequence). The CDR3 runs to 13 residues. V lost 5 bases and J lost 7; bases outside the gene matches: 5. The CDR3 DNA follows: TGTGCCAGCAGCATTACAGGGGGCATTGAAGCTTTCTTT. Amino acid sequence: CASSITGGIEAFF.

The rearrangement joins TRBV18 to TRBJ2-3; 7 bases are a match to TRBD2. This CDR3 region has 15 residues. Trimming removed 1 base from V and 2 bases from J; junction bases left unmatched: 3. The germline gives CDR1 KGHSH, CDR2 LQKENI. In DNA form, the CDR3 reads TGTGCCAGCTCACCACTGGGGGGGGACACAGATACGCAGTATTTT. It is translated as CASSPLGGDTDTQYF.

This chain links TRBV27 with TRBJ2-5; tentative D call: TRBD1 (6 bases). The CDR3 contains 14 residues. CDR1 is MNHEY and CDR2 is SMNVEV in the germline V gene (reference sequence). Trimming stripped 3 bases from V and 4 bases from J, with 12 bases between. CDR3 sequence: CASSLRGRGETQYF. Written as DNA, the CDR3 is TGTGCCAGCAGTTTGAGGGGCAGGGGAGAGACCCAGTACTTC.

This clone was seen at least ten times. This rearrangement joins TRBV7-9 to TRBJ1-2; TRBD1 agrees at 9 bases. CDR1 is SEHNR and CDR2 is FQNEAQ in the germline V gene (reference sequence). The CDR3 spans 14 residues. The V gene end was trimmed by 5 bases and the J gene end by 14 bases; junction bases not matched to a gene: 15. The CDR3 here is CASSPRDRALSRTF. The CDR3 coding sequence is TGTGCCAGCAGCCCCCGGGACAGGGCTCTTTCAAGAACCTTC. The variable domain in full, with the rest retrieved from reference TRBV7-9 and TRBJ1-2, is DTGVSQNPRHKITKRGQNVTFRCDPISEHNRLYWYRQTLGQGPEFLTYFQNEAQLEKSRLLSDRFSAERPKGSFSTLEIQRTEQGDSAMYLCASSPRDRALSRTFGSGTRLTVV.

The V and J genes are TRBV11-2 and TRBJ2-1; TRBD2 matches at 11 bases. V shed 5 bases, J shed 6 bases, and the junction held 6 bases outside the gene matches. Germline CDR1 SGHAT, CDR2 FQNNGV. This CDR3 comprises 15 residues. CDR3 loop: CASSILAGAPNEQFF. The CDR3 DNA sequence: TGTGCCAGCAGCATACTAGCGGGAGCCCCCAATGAGCAGTTCTTC.

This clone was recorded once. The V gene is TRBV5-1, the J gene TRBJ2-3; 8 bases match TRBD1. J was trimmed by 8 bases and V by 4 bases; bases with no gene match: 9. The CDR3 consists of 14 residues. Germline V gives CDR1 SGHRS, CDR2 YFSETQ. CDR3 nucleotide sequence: TGCGCCAGCAGCAGGGGACAGGCAGCAGGTACGCAGTATTTT. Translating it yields CASSRGQAAGTQYF.

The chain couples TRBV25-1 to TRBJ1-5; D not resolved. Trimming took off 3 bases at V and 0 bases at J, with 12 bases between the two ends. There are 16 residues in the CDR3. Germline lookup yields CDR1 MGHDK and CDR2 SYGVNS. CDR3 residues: CASSDSAGNSNQPQHF. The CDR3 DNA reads TGTGCCAGCAGTGACTCGGCAGGCAATAGCAATCAGCCCCAGCATTTT.

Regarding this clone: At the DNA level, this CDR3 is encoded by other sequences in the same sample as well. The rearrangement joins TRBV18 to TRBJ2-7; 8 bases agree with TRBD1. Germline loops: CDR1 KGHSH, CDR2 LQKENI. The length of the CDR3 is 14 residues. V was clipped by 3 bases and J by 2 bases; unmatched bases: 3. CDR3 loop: CASSPGTGTYEQYF. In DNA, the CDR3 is TGTGCCAGCTCACCCGGGACAGGCACCTACGAGCAGTACTTC.

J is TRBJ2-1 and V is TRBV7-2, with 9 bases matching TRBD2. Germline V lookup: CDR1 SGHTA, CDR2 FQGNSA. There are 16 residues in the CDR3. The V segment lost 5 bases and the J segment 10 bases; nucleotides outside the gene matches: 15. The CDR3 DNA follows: TGTGCCAGCAGCACCCGCCCAACGACTAGCGGTCTGGAGCAGTTCTTC. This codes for CASSTRPTTSGLEQFF.

Here the CDR3 reads CASRSTGEGQNEQFF. The DNA of the CDR3 is TGTGCCAGCAGATCGACAGGGGAAGGTCAGAATGAGCAGTTCTTC. The chain carries TRBV6-5 and TRBJ2-1; 8 positions match TRBD1. V shed 6 bases, J shed 7 bases, and the junction held 11 bases outside the gene matches. Per germline, CDR1 MNHEY and CDR2 SVGAGI. This CDR3 is built from 15 residues.

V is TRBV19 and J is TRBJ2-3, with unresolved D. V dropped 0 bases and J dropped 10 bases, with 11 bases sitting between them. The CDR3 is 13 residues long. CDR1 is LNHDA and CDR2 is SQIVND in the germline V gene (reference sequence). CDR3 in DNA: TGTGCCAGTAGTATAGATCGCAGTACCCCGCAGTATTTT. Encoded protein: CASSIDRSTPQYF.

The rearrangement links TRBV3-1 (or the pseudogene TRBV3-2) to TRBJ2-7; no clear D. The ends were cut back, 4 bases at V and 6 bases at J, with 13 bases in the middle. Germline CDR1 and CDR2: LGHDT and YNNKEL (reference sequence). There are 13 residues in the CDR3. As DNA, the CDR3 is TGTGCCAGCAGCCCCCAGGCCCCTCTCGAGCAGTACTTC. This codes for CASSPQAPLEQYF.

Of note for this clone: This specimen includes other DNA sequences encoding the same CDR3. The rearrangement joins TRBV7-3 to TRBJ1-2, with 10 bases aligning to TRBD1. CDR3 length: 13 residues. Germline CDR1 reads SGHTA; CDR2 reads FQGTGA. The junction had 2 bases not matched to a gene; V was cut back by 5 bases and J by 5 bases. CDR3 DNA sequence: TGTGCCAGCAGCCCGGGACAGGGGTATGGCTACACCTTC. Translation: CASSPGQGYGYTF.

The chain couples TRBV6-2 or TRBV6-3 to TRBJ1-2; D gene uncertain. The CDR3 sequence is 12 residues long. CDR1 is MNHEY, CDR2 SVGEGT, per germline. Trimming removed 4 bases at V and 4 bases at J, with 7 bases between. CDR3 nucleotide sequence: TGTGCCAGCAGTTCTGCGGTCTATGGCTACACCTTC. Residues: CASSSAVYGYTF.

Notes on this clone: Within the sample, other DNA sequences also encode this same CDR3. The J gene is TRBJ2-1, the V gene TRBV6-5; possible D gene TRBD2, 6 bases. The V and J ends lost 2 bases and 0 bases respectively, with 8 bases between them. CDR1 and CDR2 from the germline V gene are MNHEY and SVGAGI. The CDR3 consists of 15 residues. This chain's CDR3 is CASSYGGSSYNEQFF. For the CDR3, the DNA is TGTGCCAGCAGTTACGGGGGGAGCTCCTACAATGAGCAGTTCTTC.

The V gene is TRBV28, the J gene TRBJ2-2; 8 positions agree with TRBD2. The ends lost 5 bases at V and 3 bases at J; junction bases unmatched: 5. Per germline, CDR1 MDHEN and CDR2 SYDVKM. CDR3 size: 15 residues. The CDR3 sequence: CASSPSGRYTGELFF. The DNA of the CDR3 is TGTGCCAGCAGTCCAAGCGGGAGATACACCGGGGAGCTGTTTTTT. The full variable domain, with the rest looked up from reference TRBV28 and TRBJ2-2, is DVKVTQSSRYLVKRTGEKVFLECVQDMDHENMFWYRQDPGLGLRLIYFSYDVKMKEKGDIPEGYSVSREKKERFSLILESASTNQTSMYLCASSPSGRYTGELFFGEGSRLTVL.